The entry below describes one T cell receptor (beta chain). Only in-frame clones appear in the TCRdb table, and some are missing; sequencing was by immunoSEQ multiplex PCR. Among 150,000 or so clones listed, 80% to 90% were seen once. This specimen comes from a study of blood T cell repertoires in COVID-19. Enrollees, about 18 to 89 years old, lived in 24 US areas. In assigning cohorts, the study relied on participant-reported clinical history. The sequence derives from a man between 50 and 59 years old who had recovered from COVID-19. Sequences were obtained from PBMCs or T cells enriched from blood (not recorded which).

The CDR3 DNA reads TGTGCCAGCAGAGCGGGGTGGAATGAAAAACTGTTTTTT. Protein sequence: CASRAGWNEKLFF. The chain links TRBV3-1 (or the pseudogene TRBV3-2) to TRBJ1-4, with D uncertain. Trimming shortened V by 6 bases and J by 5 bases, and 10 bases separated the two germline ends. CDR1 and CDR2 from the germline V gene are LGHDT and YNNKEL (reference sequence). The CDR3 has 13 amino acids.